This TCR beta chain was captured by sequencing in a study of T cell repertoires in cytomegalovirus infection. CDR3 length equals 15 residues. V was shortened by 5 bases and J by 5 bases, with 16 bases between the two germline ends. Germline lookup yields CDR1 SGHTA and CDR2 FQGNSA. This clonotype was detected ten times or more. Its cognate antigen is unknown. The study, taken as a whole, reports: Cumulative public TCR beta family frequency identified CMV carriers with the relevant HLA. The study found HLA-C-restricted CMV-specific TCR beta clonotypes dominating the ex vivo response.

TCRdb recomputed calls from the reads with MiXCR, one row per CDR3 protein. Of 490,000 or so distinct CDR3 sequences listed, about 10% are singletons. The sequenced sample was PBMCs. The receptor's source is a human donor in good health (CMV status not recorded). Some clones in this sample may be carry-over from other donors' samples. V and J are TRBV7-2 and TRBJ1-5; a possible D gene is TRBD1 (5 bases). DNA for the CDR3: TGTGCCAGCAGCCCCCGCCCGGGGCCGGATCAGCCCCAGCATTTT. This gives the protein CASSPRPGPDQPQHF. The full variable domain, with the rest looked up from reference TRBV7-2 and TRBJ1-5, is GAGVSQSPSNKVTEKGKDVELRCDPISGHTALYWYRQSLGQGLEFLIYFQGNSAPDKSGLPSDRFSAERTGGSVSTLTIQRTQQEDSAVYLCASSPRPGPDQPQHFGDGTRLSIL.